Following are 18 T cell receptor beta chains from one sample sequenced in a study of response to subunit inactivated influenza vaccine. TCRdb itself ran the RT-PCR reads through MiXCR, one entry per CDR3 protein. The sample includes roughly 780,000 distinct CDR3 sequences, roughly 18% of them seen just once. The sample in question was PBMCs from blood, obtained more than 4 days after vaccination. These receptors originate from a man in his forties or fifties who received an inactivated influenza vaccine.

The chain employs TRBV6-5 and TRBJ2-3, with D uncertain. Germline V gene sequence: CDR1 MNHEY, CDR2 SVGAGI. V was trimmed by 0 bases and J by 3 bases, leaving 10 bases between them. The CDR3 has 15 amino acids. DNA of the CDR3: TGTGCCAGCAGTTACTCGCCCAGGAAAACAGATACGCAGTATTTT. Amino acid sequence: CASSYSPRKTDTQYF.

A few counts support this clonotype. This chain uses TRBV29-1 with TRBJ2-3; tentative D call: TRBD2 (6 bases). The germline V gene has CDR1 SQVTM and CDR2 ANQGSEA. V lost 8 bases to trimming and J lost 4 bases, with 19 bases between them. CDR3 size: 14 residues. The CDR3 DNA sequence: TGCAGCTCTCAAGCCGGGGGAAATTCAGATACGCAGTATTTT. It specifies CSSQAGGNSDTQYF.

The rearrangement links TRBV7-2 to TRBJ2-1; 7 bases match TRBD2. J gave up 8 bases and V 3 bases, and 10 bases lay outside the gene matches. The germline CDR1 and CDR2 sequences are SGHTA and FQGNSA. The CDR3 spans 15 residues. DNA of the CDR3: TGTGCCAGCAGCTTGGGGGGGACCCCTTACGATGAGCAGTTCTTC. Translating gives CASSLGGTPYDEQFF.

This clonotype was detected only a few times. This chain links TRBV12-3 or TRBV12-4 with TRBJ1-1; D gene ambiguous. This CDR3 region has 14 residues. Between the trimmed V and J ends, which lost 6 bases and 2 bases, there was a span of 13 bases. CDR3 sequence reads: CASSLTARNTEAFF. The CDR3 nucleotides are TGTGCCAGCAGCCTCACTGCTCGAAACACTGAAGCTTTCTTT.

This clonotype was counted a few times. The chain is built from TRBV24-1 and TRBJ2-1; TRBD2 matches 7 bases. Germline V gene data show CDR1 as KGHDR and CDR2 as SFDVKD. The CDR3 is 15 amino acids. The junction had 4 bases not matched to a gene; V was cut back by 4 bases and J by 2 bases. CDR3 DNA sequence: TGTGCCACCAGTGAGGGTGCGGGAGCCTACAATGAGCAGTTCTTC. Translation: CATSEGAGAYNEQFF.

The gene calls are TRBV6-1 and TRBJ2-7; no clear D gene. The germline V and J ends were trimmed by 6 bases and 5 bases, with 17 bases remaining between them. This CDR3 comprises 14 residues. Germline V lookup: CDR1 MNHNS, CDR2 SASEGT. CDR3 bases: TGTGCCAGCAGGAAGGGCGTGAACCAGGACGAGCAGTACTTC. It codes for CASRKGVNQDEQYF.

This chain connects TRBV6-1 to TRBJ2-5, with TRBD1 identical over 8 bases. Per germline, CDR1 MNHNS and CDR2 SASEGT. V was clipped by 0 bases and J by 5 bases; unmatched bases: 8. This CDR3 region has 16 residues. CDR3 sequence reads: CASSEAPPRGHETQYF. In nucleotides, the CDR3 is TGTGCCAGCAGTGAAGCTCCGCCCAGGGGGCATGAGACCCAGTACTTC.

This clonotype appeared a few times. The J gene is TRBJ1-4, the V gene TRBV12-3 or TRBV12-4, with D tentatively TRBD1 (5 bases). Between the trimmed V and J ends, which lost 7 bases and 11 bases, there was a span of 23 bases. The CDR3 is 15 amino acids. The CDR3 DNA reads TGTGCCAGCACGGGGACGGGCCGCCGTGATGTTAAACTGTTTTTT. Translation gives CASTGTGRRDVKLFF.

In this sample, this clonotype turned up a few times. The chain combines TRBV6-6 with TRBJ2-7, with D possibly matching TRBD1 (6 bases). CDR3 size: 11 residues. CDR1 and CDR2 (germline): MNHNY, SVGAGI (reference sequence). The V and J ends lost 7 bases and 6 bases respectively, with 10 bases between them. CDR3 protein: CASKQGAEQYF. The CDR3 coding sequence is TGTGCCAGCAAACAGGGAGCCGAGCAGTACTTC.

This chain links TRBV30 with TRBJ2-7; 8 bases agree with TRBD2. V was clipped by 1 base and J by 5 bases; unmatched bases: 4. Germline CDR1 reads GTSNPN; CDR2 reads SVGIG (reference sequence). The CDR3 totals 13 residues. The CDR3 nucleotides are TGTGCCTGGAGTGGTCCGGGGGGGGACGAGCAGTACTTC. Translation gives CAWSGPGGDEQYF.

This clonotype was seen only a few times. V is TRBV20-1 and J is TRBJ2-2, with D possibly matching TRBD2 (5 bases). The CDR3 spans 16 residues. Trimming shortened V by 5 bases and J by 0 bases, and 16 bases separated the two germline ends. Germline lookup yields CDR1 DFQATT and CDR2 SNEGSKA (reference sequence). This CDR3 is CSARALVGTNTGELFF. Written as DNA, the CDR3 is TGCAGTGCTCGCGCACTAGTAGGGACGAACACCGGGGAGCTGTTTTTT.

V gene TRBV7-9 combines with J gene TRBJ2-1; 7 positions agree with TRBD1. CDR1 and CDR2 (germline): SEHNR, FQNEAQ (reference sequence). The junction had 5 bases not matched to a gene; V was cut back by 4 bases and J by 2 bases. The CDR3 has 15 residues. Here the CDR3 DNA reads TGTGCCAGCAGCTCTAGACAGGGACCCTACAATGAGCAGTTCTTC. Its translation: CASSSRQGPYNEQFF.

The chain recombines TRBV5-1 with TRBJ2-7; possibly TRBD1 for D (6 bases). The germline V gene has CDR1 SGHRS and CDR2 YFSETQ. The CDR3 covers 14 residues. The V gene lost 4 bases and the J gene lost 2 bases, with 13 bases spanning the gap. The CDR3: CASSGMTGAYEQYF. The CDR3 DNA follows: TGCGCCAGCAGCGGCATGACAGGCGCCTACGAGCAGTACTTC.

This CDR3 is CASSPGTGSGDTGELFF. The CDR3 DNA reads as TGTGCCAGCAGTCCCGGGACAGGGTCTGGCGACACCGGGGAGCTGTTTTTT. This chain joins TRBV12-3 or TRBV12-4 and TRBJ2-2; 9 nucleotides agree with TRBD1. Trimming took 5 bases from V and 3 from J; bases not matched to a gene: 10. This CDR3 is 17 amino acids long.

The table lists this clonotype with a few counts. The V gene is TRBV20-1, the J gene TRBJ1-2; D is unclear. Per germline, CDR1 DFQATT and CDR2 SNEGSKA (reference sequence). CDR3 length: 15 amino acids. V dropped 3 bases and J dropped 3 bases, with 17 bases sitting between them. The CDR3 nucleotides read TGCAGTGCTAGCCCTCAAACTAGGAGTTACTATGGCTACACCTTC. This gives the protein CSASPQTRSYYGYTF.

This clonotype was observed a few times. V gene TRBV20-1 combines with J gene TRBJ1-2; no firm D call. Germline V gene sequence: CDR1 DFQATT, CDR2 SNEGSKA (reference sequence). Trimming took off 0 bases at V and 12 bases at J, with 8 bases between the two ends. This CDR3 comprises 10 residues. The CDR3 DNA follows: TGCAGTGCTAGAGATCTAATCCACACCTTC. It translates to CSARDLIHTF.

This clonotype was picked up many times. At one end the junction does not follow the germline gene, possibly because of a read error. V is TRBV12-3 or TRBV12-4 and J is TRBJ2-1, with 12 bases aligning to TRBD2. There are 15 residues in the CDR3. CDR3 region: CASSSLAGGYNEQFF. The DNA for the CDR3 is TGCGCCAGCAGCTCACTAGCGGGGGGCTACAATGAGCAGTTCTTC.

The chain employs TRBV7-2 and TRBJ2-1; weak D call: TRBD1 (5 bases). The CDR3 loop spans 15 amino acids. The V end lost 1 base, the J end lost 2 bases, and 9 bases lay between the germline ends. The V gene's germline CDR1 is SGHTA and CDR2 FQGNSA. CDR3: CASSLGPGPYNEQFF. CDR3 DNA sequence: TGTGCCAGCAGCTTAGGCCCAGGGCCCTACAATGAGCAGTTCTTC.